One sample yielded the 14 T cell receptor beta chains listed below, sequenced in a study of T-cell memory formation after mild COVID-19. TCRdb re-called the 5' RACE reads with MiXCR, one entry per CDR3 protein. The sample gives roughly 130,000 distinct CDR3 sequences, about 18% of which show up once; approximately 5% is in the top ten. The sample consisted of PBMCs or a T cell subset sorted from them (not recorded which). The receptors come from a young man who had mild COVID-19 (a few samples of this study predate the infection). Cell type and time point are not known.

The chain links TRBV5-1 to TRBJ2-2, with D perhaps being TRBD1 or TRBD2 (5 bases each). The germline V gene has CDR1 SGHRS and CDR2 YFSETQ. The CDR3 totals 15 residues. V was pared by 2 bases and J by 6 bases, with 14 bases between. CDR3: CASSFGRGAAGELFF. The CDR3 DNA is TGCGCCAGCAGCTTCGGAAGAGGGGCGGCCGGGGAGCTGTTTTTT.

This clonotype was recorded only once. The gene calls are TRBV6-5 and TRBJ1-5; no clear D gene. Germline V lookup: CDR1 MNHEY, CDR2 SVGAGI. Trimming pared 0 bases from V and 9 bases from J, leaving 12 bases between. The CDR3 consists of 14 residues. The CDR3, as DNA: TGTGCCAGCAGTTACTCGGCCGAGGATGGGCCCCAGCATTTT. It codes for CASSYSAEDGPQHF.

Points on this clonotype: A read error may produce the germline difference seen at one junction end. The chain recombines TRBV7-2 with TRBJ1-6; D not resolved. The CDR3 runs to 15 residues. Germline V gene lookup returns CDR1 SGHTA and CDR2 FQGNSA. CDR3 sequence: CASSLAWWRDSHLHF. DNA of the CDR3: TGTGCCAGCAGCTTAGCGTGGTGGCGCGATTCACACCTCCACTTT.

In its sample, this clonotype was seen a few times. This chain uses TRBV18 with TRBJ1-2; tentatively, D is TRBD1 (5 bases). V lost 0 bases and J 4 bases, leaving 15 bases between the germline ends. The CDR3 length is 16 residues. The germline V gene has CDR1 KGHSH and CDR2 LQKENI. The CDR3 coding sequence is TGTGCCAGCTCACCACCGACAGCCCGCGGTTCCTATGGCTACACCTTC. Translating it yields CASSPPTARGSYGYTF.

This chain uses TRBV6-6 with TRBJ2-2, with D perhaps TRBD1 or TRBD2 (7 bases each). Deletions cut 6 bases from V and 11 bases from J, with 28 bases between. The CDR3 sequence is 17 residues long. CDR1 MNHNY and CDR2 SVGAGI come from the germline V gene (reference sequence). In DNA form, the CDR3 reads TGTGCCAGCAGACCCTCAGGGGGGGGTAGGGTCGTCTTTGAGCTGTTTTTT. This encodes CASRPSGGGRVVFELFF.

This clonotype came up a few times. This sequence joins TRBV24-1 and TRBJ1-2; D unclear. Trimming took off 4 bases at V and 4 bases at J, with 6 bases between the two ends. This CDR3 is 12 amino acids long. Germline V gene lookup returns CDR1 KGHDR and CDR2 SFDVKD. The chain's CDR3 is CATSEYGYGYTF. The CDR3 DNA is TGTGCCACCAGTGAATACGGCTATGGCTACACCTTC.

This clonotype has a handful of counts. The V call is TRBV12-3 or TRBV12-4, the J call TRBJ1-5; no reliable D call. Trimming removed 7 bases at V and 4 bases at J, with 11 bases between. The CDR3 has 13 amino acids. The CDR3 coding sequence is TGTGCCAGCAATCCGGGTTTAAATCAGCCCCAGCATTTT. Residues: CASNPGLNQPQHF.

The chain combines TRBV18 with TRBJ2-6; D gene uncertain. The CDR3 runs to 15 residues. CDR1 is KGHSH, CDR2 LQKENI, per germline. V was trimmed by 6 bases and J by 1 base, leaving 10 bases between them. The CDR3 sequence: CASSDGPSGANVLTF. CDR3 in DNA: TGTGCCAGCTCCGACGGTCCGTCTGGGGCCAACGTCCTGACTTTC.

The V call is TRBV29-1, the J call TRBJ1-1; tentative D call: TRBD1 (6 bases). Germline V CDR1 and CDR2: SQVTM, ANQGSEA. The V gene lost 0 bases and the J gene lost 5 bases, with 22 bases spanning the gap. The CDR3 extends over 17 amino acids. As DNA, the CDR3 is TGCAGCGTTGAAGATCATTTAGGAGGGCAGGGGTTTACTGAAGCTTTCTTT. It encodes CSVEDHLGGQGFTEAFF. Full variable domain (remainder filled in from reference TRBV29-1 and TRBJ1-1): SAVISQKPSRDICQRGTSLTIQCQVDSQVTMMFWYRQQPGQSLTLIATANQGSEATYESGFVIDKFPISRPNLTFSTLTVSNMSPEDSSIYLCSVEDHLGGQGFTEAFFGQGTRLTVV.

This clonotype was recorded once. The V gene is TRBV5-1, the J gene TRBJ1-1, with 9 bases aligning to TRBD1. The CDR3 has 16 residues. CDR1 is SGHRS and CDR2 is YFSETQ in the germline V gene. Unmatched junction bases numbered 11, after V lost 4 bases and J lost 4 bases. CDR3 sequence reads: CASSPLGQGTTTEAFF. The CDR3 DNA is TGCGCCAGCAGCCCTCTCGGACAGGGGACCACCACTGAAGCTTTCTTT.

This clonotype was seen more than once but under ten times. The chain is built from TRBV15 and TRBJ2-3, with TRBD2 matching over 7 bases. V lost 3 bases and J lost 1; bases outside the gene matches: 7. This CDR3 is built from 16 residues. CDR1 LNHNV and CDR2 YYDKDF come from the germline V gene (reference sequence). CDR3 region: CATSSGGGRGTDTQYF. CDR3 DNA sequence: TGTGCCACCAGCAGTGGGGGGGGAAGGGGCACAGATACGCAGTATTTT.

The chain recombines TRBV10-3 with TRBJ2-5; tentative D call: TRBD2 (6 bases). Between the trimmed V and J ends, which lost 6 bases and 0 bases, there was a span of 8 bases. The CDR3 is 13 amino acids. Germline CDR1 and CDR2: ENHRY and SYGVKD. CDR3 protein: CAIRLANQETQYF. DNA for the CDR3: TGTGCCATCAGGCTAGCGAACCAAGAGACCCAGTACTTC.

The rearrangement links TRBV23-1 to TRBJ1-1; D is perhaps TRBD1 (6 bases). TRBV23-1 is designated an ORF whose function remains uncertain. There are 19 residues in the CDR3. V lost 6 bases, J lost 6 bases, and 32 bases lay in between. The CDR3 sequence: CASSSPGVGYKGGLAEAFF. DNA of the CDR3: TGCGCCAGCAGCTCCCCCGGGGTCGGATACAAGGGGGGACTGGCTGAAGCTTTCTTT.

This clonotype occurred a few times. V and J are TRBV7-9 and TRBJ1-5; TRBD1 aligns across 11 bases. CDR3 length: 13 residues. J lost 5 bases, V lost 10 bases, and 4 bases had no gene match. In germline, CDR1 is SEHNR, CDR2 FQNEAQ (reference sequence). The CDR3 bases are TGTGCCACCGGACAGGGGGCAGATCAGCCCCAGCATTTT. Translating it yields CATGQGADQPQHF.